This TCR beta chain is from a study of blood T cell repertoires in COVID-19. CDR3 length: 16 residues. The germline V gene has CDR1 MNHEY and CDR2 SVGAGI. V shed 0 bases, J shed 3 bases, and the junction held 7 bases outside the gene matches. The method was immunoSEQ multiplex PCR; TCRdb's version includes in-frame clones alone and lacks a portion of them. The sample shows some 300,000 clones, around 92% of them seen only once. The clonotype was recovered from a woman aged 25 to 39 who had recovered from COVID-19. The specimen sequenced was PBMCs or T cells enriched from blood (not recorded which). The V and J genes are TRBV6-5 and TRBJ1-1, with 7 nucleotides matching TRBD1. Written as DNA, the CDR3 is TGTGCCAGCAGTTACTCGACAGGGTTAAGGTACACTGAAGCTTTCTTT. This gives the protein CASSYSTGLRYTEAFF.